The T cell receptor beta chain described here comes from a study of T cell responses to AZD1222 COVID-19 vaccine. About the study: The analysis combined second doses at about 4 or about 12 weeks. Overall study results and limits: Spike-specific TCR breadth and depth grew following two AZD1222 doses. Nearly half of spike-specific TCRs reportedly target unmutated variant regions.

On this clone: The antigen is unknown.

Some clones are missing from TCRdb's copy, which holds only in-frame ones; the method was immunoSEQ multiplex PCR. The sample lists 120,000 or so clones; just over 90% were seen once. This CDR3 has 15 residues. From germline, CDR1 is SGHAT and CDR2 FQNNGV. The V and J ends lost 1 base and 4 bases respectively, with 12 bases between them. The TCR was taken from an adult in good health. The V and J genes are TRBV11-2 and TRBJ2-3, with unresolved D. The sample in question was peripheral blood, obtained on day 0 of AZD1222 vaccination. The CDR3 reads CASSLGVSIADTQYF. In DNA form, the CDR3 reads TGTGCCAGCAGCTTAGGTGTTAGCATCGCAGATACGCAGTATTTT. Looking up the rest from reference TRBV11-2 and TRBJ2-3 gives the full variable domain: EAGVAQSPRYKIIEKRQSVAFWCNPISGHATLYWYQQILGQGPKLLIQFQNNGVVDDSQLPKDRFSAERLKGVDSTLKIQPAKLEDSAVYLCASSLGVSIADTQYFGPGTRLTVL.